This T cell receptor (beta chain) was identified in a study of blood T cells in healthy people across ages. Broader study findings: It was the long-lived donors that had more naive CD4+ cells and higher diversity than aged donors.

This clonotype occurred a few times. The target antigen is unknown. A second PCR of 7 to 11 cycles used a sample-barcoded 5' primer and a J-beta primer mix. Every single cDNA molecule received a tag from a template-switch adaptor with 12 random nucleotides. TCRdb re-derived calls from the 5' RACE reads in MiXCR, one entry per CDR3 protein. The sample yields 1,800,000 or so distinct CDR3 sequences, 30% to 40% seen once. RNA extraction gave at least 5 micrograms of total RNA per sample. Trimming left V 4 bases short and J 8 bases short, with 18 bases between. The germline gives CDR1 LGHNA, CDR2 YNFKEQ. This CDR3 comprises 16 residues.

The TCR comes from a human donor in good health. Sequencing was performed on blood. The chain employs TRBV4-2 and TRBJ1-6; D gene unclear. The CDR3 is CASSLRDLTLDSPLHF. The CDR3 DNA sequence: TGTGCCAGCAGCCTCCGCGACCTTACTCTGGATTCACCCCTCCACTTT.